Sequencing of this T cell receptor (beta chain) was carried out in a study of Graves' ophthalmopathy and Graves' hyperthyroidism. Study-level information: The collection of peripheral blood took place at initial diagnosis, before any treatment. Study-level points and caveats: Both a 70.59% sensitivity and a roughly 72% specificity characterized the model's predictions of ophthalmopathy progression. A 13-signature model separated ophthalmopathy from stable hyperthyroidism, just over 85% sensitivity, around 81% specificity.

This clonotype occurred many times. Its antigen is not identified. RNA transcripts provided the template for amplifying TCR beta CDR3 regions. An opening RT-PCR round employed HTBI primers and preceded a second-round multiplex PCR. Each CDR3 protein gets one entry after TCRdb re-called the multiplex PCR reads with MiXCR. The sample lists 620,000 or so distinct CDR3 sequences, approximately 22% occurring once. The CDR3 runs 16 residues. V shed 1 base, J shed 1 base, and the junction held 4 bases outside the gene matches. CDR1 and CDR2 from the germline V gene are LNHNV and YYDKDF (reference sequence). Material: peripheral blood. This TCR was sampled from a woman younger than 30 with stable Graves' hyperthyroidism. Some clones in this sample may be carry-over from other donors' samples. This chain uses TRBV15 with TRBJ1-5, with 7 bases lining up with TRBD1. In DNA form, the CDR3 reads TGTGCCACCAGCAGAGCTACAGGGGTAAGCAATCAGCCCCAGCATTTT. Its translation: CATSRATGVSNQPQHF.